The 8 T cell receptor beta chains reported below all come from one sample, sequenced in a study of T cells in Graves' hyperthyroidism and ophthalmopathy (dated by TCRdb to between 2018 and 2020). Receptor amplification or capture employed multiplex PCR. The reads were generated on an Illumina HiSeq 2000. Amplification of TCR beta CDR3 regions was carried out from RNA transcripts. A first-round RT-PCR of the TCR CDR3 used the HTBI primer set with the Qiagen OneStep RT-PCR kit. The raw public data were reprocessed by TCRdb itself: fastp quality trimming at Q25, MiXCR clonotype calling, in-frame beta chains only. Each CDR3 protein appears once, grouped with its most common genes and DNA. A total of 600,000 to 750,000 distinct CDR3 sequences appear in this sample, roughly 17% of them only once. The top ten clones comprise about 14% of the sample. The sequenced sample was blood. The receptors shown here come from a man aged 50 to 60 with Graves' hyperthyroidism.

This clonotype appeared a few times. The rearrangement links TRBV19 to TRBJ2-2; D is perhaps TRBD1 (5 bases). CDR3 length: 16 residues. Germline lookup yields CDR1 LNHDA and CDR2 SQIVND (reference sequence). Deletions cut 5 bases from V and 4 bases from J, with 17 bases between. The CDR3 loop is CASSAQVQGPTGELFF. The CDR3 DNA reads TGTGCCAGTAGTGCTCAGGTTCAGGGCCCCACCGGGGAGCTGTTTTTT. The complete variable domain, with remaining parts taken from reference TRBV19 and TRBJ2-2, reads DGGITQSPKYLFRKEGQNVTLSCEQNLNHDAMYWYRQDPGQGLRLIYYSQIVNDFQKGDIAEGYSVSREKKESFPLTVTSAQKNPTAFYLCASSAQVQGPTGELFFGEGSRLTVL.

At least ten counts were recorded for this clonotype. The chain carries TRBV5-1 and TRBJ2-3; either TRBD1 or TRBD2 may supply D (5 bases each). The CDR3 contains 15 residues. V lost 2 bases and J 4 bases, leaving 14 bases between the germline ends. The germline gives CDR1 SGHRS, CDR2 YFSETQ. CDR3 region: CASSLRPGLADTQYF. The DNA for the CDR3 is TGCGCCAGCAGCTTACGACCGGGGCTCGCAGATACGCAGTATTTT.

This clonotype was seen many times. CDR3 amino acids: CAASLAGGPGNEQFF. Written as DNA, the CDR3 is TGTGCCGCCTCACTAGCGGGAGGGCCGGGGAATGAGCAGTTCTTC. V and J are TRBV10-3 and TRBJ2-1, with 13 bases fitting TRBD2. The CDR3 is made up of 15 amino acids. V lost 11 bases and J lost 7; bases outside the gene matches: 11. Per the germline V gene, CDR1 is ENHRY and CDR2 is SYGVKD.

This chain uses TRBV5-1 with TRBJ1-3, with D perhaps TRBD1 (5 bases). Germline V CDR1 and CDR2: SGHRS, YFSETQ. The CDR3 runs 15 residues. The ends were cut back, 0 bases at V and 4 bases at J, with 11 bases in the middle. DNA for the CDR3: TGCGCCAGCAGCTTGGAACCGGGGCGCGGAAACACCATATATTTT. This gives the protein CASSLEPGRGNTIYF.

The gene calls are TRBV7-9 and TRBJ2-4; a weak D match, TRBD1 (5 bases). The CDR3 is made up of 14 amino acids. V was shortened by 3 bases and J by 5 bases, with 11 bases between the two germline ends. Germline-derived CDR1 and CDR2 are SEHNR and FQNEAQ (reference sequence). The CDR3 protein is CASSFQGWENIQYF. The CDR3 DNA reads TGTGCCAGCAGCTTCCAGGGATGGGAAAACATTCAGTACTTC.

This clonotype was picked up many times. The rearrangement uses TRBV28 and TRBJ2-3; D may match TRBD1 or TRBD2 (5 bases each). The CDR3 runs to 18 residues. Trimming removed 3 bases at V and 2 bases at J, with 21 bases between. CDR1 and CDR2 (germline): MDHEN, SYDVKM. For the CDR3, the DNA is TGTGCCAGCAGTTTCCAAATCACGACTACGGGACCCACAGATACGCAGTATTTT. Protein product: CASSFQITTTGPTDTQYF.

This clonotype was counted many times. This chain connects TRBV3-1 to TRBJ2-1; tentatively, D is TRBD2 (6 bases). With 2 bases removed from V and 6 bases from J, the gap between germline ends came to 20 bases. Germline V lookup: CDR1 LGHDT, CDR2 YNNKEL (reference sequence). The CDR3 consists of 17 residues. The CDR3 nucleotides are TGTGCCAGCAGCCAACGCGGAGGGATTAGTTCCCCCAATGAGCAGTTCTTC. Translating it yields CASSQRGGISSPNEQFF.

In its sample, this clonotype was seen many times. V and J are TRBV28 and TRBJ1-5, with a weak D call TRBD1 (5 bases). Trimming cost V 11 bases and J 0 bases, with 14 bases left between them. The CDR3 runs to 14 residues. Germline assignment: CDR1 MDHEN and CDR2 SYDVKM. The CDR3 region is CAGSGRYSNQPQHF. CDR3 DNA: TGTGCCGGTTCAGGGAGATATAGCAATCAGCCCCAGCATTTT.